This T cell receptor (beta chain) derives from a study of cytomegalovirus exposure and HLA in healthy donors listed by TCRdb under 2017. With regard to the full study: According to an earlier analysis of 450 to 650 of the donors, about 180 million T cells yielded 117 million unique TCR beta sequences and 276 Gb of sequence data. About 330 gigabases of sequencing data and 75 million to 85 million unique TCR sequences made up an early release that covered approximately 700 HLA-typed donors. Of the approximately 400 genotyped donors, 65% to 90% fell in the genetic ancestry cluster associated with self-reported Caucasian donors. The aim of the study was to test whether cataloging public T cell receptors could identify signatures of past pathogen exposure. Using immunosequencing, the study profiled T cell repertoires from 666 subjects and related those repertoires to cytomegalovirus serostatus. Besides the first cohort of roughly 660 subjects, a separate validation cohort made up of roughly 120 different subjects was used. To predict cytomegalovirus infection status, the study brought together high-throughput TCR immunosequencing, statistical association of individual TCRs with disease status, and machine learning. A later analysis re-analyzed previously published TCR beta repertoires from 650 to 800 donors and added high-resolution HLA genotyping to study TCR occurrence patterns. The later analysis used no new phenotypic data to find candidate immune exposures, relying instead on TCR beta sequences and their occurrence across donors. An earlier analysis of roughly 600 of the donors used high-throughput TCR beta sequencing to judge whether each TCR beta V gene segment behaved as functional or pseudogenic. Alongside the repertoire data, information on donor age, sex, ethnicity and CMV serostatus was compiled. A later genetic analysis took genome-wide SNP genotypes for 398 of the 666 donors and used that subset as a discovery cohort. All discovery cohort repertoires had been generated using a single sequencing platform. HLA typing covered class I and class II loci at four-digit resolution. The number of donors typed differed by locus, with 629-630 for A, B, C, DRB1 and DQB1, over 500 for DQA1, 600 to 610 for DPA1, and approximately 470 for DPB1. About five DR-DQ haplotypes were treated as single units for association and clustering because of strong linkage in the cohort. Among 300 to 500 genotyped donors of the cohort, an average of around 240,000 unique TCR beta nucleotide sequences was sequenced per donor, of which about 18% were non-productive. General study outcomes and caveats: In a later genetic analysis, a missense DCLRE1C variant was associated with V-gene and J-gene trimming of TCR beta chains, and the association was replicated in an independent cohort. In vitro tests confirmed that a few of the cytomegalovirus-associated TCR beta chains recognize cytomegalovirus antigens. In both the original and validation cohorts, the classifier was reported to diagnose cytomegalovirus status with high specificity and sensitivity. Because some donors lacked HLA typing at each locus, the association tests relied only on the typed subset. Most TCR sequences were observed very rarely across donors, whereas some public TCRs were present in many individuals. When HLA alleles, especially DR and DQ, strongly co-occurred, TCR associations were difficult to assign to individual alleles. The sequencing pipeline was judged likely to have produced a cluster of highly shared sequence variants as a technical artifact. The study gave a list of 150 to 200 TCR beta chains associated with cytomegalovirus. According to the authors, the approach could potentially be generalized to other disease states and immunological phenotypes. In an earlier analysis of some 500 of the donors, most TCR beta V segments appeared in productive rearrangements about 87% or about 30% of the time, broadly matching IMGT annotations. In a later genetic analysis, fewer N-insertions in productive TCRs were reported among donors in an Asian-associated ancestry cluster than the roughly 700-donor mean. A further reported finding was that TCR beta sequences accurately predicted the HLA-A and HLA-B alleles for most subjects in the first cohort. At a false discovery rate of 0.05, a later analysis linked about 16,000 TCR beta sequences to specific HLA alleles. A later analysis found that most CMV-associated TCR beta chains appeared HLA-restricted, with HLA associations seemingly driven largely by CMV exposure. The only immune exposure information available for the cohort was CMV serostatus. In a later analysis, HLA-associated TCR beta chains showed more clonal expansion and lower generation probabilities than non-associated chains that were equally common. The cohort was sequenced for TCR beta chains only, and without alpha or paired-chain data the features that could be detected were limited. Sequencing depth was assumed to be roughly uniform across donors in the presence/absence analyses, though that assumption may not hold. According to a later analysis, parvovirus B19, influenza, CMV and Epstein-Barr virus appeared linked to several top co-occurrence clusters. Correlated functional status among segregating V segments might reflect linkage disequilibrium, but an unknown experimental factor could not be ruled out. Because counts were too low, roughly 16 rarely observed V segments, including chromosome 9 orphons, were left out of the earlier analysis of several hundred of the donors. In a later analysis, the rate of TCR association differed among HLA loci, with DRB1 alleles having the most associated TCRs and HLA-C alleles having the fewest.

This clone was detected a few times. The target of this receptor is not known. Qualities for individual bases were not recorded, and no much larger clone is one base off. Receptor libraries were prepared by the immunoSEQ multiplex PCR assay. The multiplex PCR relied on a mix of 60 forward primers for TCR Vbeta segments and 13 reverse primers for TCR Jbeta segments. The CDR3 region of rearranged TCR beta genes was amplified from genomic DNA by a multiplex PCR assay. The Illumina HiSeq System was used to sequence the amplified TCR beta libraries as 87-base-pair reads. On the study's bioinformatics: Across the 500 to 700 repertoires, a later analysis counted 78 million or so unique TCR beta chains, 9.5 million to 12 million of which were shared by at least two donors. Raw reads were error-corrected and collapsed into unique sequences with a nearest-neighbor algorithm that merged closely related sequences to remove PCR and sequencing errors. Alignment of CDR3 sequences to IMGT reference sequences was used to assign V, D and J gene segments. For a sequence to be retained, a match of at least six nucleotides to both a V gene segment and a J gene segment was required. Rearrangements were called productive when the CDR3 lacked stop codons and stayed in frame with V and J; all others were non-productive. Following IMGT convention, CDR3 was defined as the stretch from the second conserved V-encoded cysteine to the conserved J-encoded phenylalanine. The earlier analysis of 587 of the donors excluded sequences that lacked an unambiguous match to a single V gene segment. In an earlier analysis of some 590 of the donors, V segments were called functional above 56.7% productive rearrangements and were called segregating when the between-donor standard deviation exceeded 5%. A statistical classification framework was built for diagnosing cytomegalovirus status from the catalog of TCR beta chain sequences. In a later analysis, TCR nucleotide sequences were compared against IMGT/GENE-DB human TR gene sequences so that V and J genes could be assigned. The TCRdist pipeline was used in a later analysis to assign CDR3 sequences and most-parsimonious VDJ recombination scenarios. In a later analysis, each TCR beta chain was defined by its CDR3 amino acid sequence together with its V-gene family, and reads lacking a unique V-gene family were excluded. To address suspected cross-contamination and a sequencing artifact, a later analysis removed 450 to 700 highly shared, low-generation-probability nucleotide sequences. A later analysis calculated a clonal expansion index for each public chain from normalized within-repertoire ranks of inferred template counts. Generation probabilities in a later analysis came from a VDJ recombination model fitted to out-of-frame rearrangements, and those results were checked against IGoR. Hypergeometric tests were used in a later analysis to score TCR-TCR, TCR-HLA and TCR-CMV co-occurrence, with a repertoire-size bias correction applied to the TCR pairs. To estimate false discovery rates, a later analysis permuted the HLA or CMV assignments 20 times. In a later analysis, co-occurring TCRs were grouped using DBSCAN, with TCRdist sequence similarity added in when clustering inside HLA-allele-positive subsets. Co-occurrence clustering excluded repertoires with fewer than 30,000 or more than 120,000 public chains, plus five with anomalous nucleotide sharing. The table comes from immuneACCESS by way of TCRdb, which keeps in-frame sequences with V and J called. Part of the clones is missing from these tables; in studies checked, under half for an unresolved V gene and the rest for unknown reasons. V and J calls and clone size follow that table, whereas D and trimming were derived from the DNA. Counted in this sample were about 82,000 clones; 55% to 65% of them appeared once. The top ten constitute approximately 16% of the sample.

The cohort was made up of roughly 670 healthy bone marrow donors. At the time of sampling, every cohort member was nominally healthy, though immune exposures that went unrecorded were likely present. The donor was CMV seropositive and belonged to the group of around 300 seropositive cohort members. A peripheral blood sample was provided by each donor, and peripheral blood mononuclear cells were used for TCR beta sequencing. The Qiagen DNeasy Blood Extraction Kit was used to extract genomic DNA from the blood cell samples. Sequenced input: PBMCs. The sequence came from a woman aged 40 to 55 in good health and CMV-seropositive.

In nucleotide form, the sequence is TGCGCCAGCAGTCAGAGCATTATGAGTGAAAAACTGTTTTTT. Its translation is CASSQSIMSEKLFF. Recombination linked TRBV23-1 to TRBJ1-4; the D gene is unclear. TRBV23-1 has ORF status, its function being uncertain. From the cysteine up to the phenylalanine, the CDR3 has a length of 14 residues. Just the 42-base CDR3 DNA is kept, in frame starting at base 1. Trimming costs V 3 bases and J 7 bases, and their ends lie 12 bases apart.